Included here is one T cell receptor (beta chain) sequence, with context. This entry belongs to a study of T cells in Graves' hyperthyroidism and ophthalmopathy. The source material, RNA transcripts, was used to amplify TCR beta CDR3 regions. Researchers ran a first-round RT-PCR on the TCR CDR3 using the HTBI primer set. TCRdb re-called the multiplex PCR reads with MiXCR, one entry per CDR3 protein. The sample lists around 300,000 distinct CDR3 sequences, 10% to 15% occurring once. At first hyperthyroidism diagnosis, before any ophthalmopathy symptoms, the blood sample was collected. The sequence derives from a young woman with Graves' hyperthyroidism that later progressed to Graves' ophthalmopathy. The sample was blood.

The CDR3 DNA is TGTGCCACCAGCGCCGGGACAGGAAAAACTAACTATGGCTACACCTTC. It encodes CATSAGTGKTNYGYTF. The chain carries TRBV15 and TRBJ1-2, with 8 bases aligning to TRBD1. With V trimmed by 5 bases and J by 0 bases, 8 bases remained unmatched. CDR1 LNHNV and CDR2 YYDKDF come from the germline V gene (reference sequence). The CDR3 totals 16 residues.